This T cell receptor (beta chain) was sequenced in a study of blood T cell repertoires in COVID-19. Germline lookup yields CDR1 MNHEY and CDR2 SVGAGI. V dropped 8 bases and J dropped 5 bases, with 10 bases sitting between them. The CDR3 covers 11 residues. Sequencing was performed with immunoSEQ multiplex PCR; in TCRdb, only in-frame clones are kept and a portion is missing. The sample lists some 180,000 clones, approximately 80% seen once, with roughly 14% in the top ten. The clonotype originates from a man between 60 and 70 years old who had been exposed to COVID-19. The sequenced sample consisted of PBMCs or T cells enriched from blood (not recorded which). This sequence joins TRBV6-5 and TRBJ2-7; D is unresolved. The CDR3 region is CASAQVDEQYF. CDR3 in DNA: TGTGCCAGCGCCCAGGTGGACGAGCAGTACTTC.